This paragraph covers one T cell receptor (beta chain) sequence. Its antigen target is currently unknown. No much larger clone exists at a distance of one base, and base qualities are not known. This record comes from a study of blood T cell repertoires in COVID-19 (dated by TCRdb to about 2020). As for the study more broadly: Samples from collaborators originated in the United States, Italy and Spain and spanned both the acute and convalescent phases of COVID-19. The material from the prospective study consisted of cDNA or gDNA derived from T cells, B-cell-depleted T cells, or PBMCs. Subjects who had been exposed to COVID-19, were actively infected with it, or had recovered from it provided the deeply sampled blood TCRbeta repertoires that made up the dataset. A freely available public database, intended as a resource for researchers studying the immune response to SARS-CoV-2, is where the repertoires were released. Samples came from the ongoing ImmuneRACE study (first 160 participants) plus 1,254 subjects from 6 global collaborators. Nearly every sample came with metadata listing a de-identified subject ID, COVID-19 status, age in years and sex. Where available, HLA class I and class II types were obtained from metadata supplied by the sample provider rather than from assay-based typing.

Each collaborating institution followed its own protocols to collect whole blood in K2EDTA tubes. For TCRbeta analysis, collaborators shipped samples as frozen whole blood, isolated PBMCs, or DNA extracted from either of those sample types. TCRbeta CDR3 regions were amplified from genomic DNA by means of the immunoSEQ Assay, a bias-controlled multiplex PCR. The source study handled its data this way. Nucleated cell counts per sample were estimated from amplification of reference gene primers within the assay. To quantify the absolute abundance of each unique TCRbeta CDR3 rearrangement, sequence reads were collapsed and filtered. For each sample, productive Simpson clonality was calculated as the square root of Simpson's diversity index over productive rearrangements. This immuneACCESS table, as held by TCRdb, lists in-frame sequences with V and J called but not all clones. Of the missing ones, under half trace to an unresolved V gene in checked studies; the others have no known cause. The D gene and trimming were derived from the DNA, and the V and J assignments and clone size from that table. This sample gives over 70,000 clones in total; over 60% of them show up just once. Around 49% of the sample belongs to the ten largest clones.

V and J are truncated by 0 bases and 2 bases respectively, leaving an intervening sequence of 10 bases. The CDR3 numbers 15 residues from cysteine through phenylalanine. Of all the DNA, just the CDR3 is kept, 45 bases in frame from base 1. Here is what the overall study found, with its caveats: How much clinical and demographic metadata was included differed by source and by participant, and the metadata was provided uncurated.

The chain is made from TRBV23-1 and TRBJ2-5; TRBD2 is a weak D gene call, 5 bases matching. TRBV23-1 is flagged as an ORF with uncertain function. The receptor's source is a human donor in a cohort sampled during active COVID-19. Input material: peripheral blood. At the DNA level, the sequence is TGCGCCAGCAGTCAATCGTTCCGGGAACAAGAGACCCAGTACTTC. It translates to CASSQSFREQETQYF.